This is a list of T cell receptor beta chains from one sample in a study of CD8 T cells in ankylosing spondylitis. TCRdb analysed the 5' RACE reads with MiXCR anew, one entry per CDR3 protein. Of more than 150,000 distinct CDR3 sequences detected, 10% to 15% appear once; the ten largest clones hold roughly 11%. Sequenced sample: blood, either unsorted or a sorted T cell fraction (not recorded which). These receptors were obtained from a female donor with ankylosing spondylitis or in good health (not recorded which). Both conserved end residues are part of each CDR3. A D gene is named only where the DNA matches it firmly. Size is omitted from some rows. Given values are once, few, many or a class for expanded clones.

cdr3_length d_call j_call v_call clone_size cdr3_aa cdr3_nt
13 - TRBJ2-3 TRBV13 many CASSLGAGDTQYF TGTGCCAGCAGCTTAGGAGCGGGAGATACGCAGTATTTT
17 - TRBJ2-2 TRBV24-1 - CATSDLGWASNTGELFF TGTGCCACCAGTGATTTGGGGTGGGCCTCTAACACCGGGGAGCTGTTTTTT
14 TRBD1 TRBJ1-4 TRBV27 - CASRRQGLIEKLFF TGTGCCAGCAGGAGACAGGGCCTAATTGAAAAACTGTTTTTT
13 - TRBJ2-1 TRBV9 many CASTRGFGHEQFF TGTGCCAGCACCCGGGGCTTCGGGCATGAGCAGTTCTTC
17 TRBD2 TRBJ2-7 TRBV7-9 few CASSPGLAGDYLYEQYF TGTGCCAGCAGCCCAGGACTAGCGGGAGACTATCTCTACGAGCAGTACTTC
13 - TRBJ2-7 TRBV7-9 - CASSRGLTYEQYF TGTGCCAGCAGCAGAGGGTTAACCTACGAGCAGTACTTC
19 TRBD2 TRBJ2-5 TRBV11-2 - CASSLDLGLAGDRQETQYF TGTGCCAGCAGCTTAGATCTAGGGCTAGCGGGAGACCGGCAAGAGACCCAGTACTTC
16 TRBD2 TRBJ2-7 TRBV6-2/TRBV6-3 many CASSLHGTSGSYEQYF TGTGCCAGCAGCCTACACGGGACTAGCGGGAGTTACGAGCAGTACTTC
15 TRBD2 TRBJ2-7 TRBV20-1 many CSARPTSGASYEQYF TGCAGTGCTAGACCGACTAGCGGGGCCTCCTACGAGCAGTACTTC
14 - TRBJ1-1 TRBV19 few CASSIYETATEAFF TGTGCCAGTAGTATCTATGAGACAGCCACTGAAGCTTTCTTT
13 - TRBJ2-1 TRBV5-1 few CASLSEATNEQFF TGCGCCAGCCTCTCAGAGGCCACGAATGAGCAGTTCTTC
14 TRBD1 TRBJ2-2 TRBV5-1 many CASSRTGISGELFF TGCGCCAGCAGCCGGACAGGGATAAGCGGGGAGCTGTTTTTT
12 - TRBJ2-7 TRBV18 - CASSRGSREQYF TGTGCCAGCTCACGAGGTTCAAGGGAGCAGTACTTC
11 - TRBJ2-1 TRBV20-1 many CSAKSYNEQFF TGCAGTGCTAAAAGTTACAATGAGCAGTTCTTC
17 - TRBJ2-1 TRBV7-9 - CASSLENLAGSFNEQFF TGTGCCAGCAGCTTAGAAAATTTGGCAGGGTCTTTTAATGAGCAGTTCTTC
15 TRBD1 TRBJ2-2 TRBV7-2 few CASSPKTGYTGELFF TGTGCCAGCAGTCCTAAGACAGGGTACACCGGGGAGCTGTTTTTT
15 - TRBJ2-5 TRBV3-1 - CASSQEGLYQETQYF TGTGCCAGCAGCCAAGAAGGTTTGTACCAAGAGACCCAGTACTTC
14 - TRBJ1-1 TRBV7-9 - CASSLAGWDTEAFF TGTGCCAGCAGCTTAGCAGGGTGGGACACTGAAGCTTTCTTT
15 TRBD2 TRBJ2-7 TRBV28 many CASRKLAGGTYEQYF TGTGCCAGCAGAAAACTAGCGGGGGGGACCTACGAGCAGTACTTC
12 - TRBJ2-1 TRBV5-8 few CASSRTNNEQFF TGTGCCAGCAGCCGGACTAACAATGAGCAGTTCTTC
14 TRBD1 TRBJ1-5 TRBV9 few CASSAGGIGQPQHF TGTGCCAGCAGCGCAGGGGGCATCGGTCAGCCCCAGCATTTT
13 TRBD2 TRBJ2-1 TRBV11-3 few CASSPRLAVSQFF TGTGCCAGCAGCCCGAGGCTAGCGGTATCACAGTTCTTC
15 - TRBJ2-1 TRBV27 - CASSLIQGRRNEQFF TGTGCCAGCAGTTTAATCCAGGGGAGGCGGAATGAGCAGTTCTTC
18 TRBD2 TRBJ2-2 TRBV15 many CATSTQGTSGRRTGELFF TGTGCCACCAGCACCCAGGGGACTAGCGGGAGACGGACCGGGGAGCTGTTTTTT
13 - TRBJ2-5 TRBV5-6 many CASRYTGSETQYF TGTGCCAGCAGGTACACAGGGAGCGAGACCCAGTACTTC
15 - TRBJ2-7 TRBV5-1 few CASSLGQRTFYEQYF TGCGCCAGCAGCTTGGGACAAAGGACCTTCTACGAGCAGTACTTC
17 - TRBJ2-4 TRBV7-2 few CASSLRARGAIENIQYF TGTGCCAGCAGCTTACGGGCCCGGGGCGCGATCGAAAACATTCAGTACTTC
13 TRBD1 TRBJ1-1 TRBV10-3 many CAIREDRALQAFF TGTGCCATCAGAGAGGACAGGGCCCTTCAAGCTTTCTTT
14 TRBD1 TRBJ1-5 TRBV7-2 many CASSVQGLDQPQHF TGTGCCAGCAGCGTACAGGGGTTAGATCAGCCCCAGCATTTT
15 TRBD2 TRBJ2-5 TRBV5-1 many CACGLTSGSFETQYF TGCGCCTGCGGTCTGACTAGCGGGAGTTTTGAGACCCAGTACTTC
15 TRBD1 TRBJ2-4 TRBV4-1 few CASSQTGGSKNIQYF TGCGCCAGCAGCCAAACAGGGGGATCCAAAAACATTCAGTACTTC
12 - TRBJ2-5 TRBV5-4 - CASRSVGETQYF TGTGCCAGCAGGTCGGTTGGGGAGACCCAGTACTTC
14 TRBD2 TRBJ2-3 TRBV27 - CASRTSGNTDTQYF TGTGCCAGCAGGACTAGCGGCAACACAGATACGCAGTATTTT
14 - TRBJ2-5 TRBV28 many CASSFASRIQTQYF TGTGCCAGCAGTTTTGCTAGCCGGATACAGACCCAGTACTTC
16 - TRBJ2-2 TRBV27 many CASSVRLGWNTGELFF TGTGCCAGCAGTGTACGACTAGGGTGGAACACCGGGGAGCTGTTTTTT
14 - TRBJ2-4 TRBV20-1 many CSAIEGGAKNIQYF TGCAGTGCTATAGAAGGGGGGGCCAAAAACATTCAGTACTTC
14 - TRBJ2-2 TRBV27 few CASSSRVAGGELFF TGTGCCAGCAGTAGTCGGGTAGCTGGCGGGGAGCTGTTTTTT
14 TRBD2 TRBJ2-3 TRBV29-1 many CSVKAGTSEYTQYF TGCAGCGTGAAAGCGGGAACCTCCGAATATACGCAGTATTTT
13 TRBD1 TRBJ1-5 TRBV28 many CASEDRVNQPQHF TGTGCCAGCGAGGACAGGGTCAATCAGCCCCAGCATTTT
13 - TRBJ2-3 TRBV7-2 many CASSLDNSFTQYF TGTGCCAGCAGCCTAGACAATTCATTCACGCAGTATTTT
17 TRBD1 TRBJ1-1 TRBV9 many CASSYRDRGWVGTEAFF TGTGCCAGCAGCTACCGGGACAGGGGATGGGTGGGGACTGAAGCTTTCTTT
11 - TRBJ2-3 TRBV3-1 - CASSQRDLQYF TGTGCCAGCAGCCAGCGGGACTTGCAGTATTTT
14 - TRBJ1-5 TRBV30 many CAWTPGGVYQPQHF TGTGCCTGGACCCCGGGAGGGGTCTATCAGCCCCAGCATTTT
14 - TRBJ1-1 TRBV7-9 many CASSVDSLNTEAFF TGTGCCAGCAGCGTCGACAGTCTGAACACTGAAGCTTTCTTT
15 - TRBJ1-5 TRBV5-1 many CASSEGGRNNQPQHF TGCGCCAGCAGCGAGGGAGGACGGAACAATCAGCCCCAGCATTTT
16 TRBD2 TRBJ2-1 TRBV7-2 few CASSSGPSSGSYEQFF TGTGCCAGCAGCTCCGGCCCTTCGAGCGGGAGTTATGAGCAGTTCTTC
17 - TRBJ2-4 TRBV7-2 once CAGSLGFGIGTKNIQYF TGTGCCGGCAGCTTAGGATTTGGGATTGGCACTAAAAACATTCAGTACTTC